The clone carrying this T cell receptor beta chain was counted a few times. Its antigen is still unknown. V dropped 1 base and J dropped 0 bases, with 11 bases sitting between them. Germline lookup yields CDR1 SGHRS and CDR2 YFSETQ. The CDR3 is 16 amino acids. The data originate from a study of cytomegalovirus exposure and HLA in healthy donors. Study in general: There were approximately 85 million unique TCRs (from HLA-typed donors) in an early data release. General study results and limits: Segments of the TCR beta V type were, in most cases, productive about 90% or about 30% of the time in an earlier analysis. Analyzed later, association rates of TCRs varied across HLA loci, with DRB1 most and HLA-C fewest. A highly shared variant cluster was judged a likely technical artifact.

The PCR had 60 Vbeta and 13 Jbeta primers. Method: immunoSEQ multiplex PCR; TCRdb's copy keeps in-frame clones and lacks some. The profile shows roughly 100,000 clones, roughly 80% of them singletons. Material for sequencing was PBMCs. This clonotype was sampled from a female donor in good health and CMV-seropositive. The chain recombines TRBV5-1 with TRBJ1-3, with D possibly matching TRBD1 (5 bases). The CDR3 bases are TGCGCCAGCAGCTTGACCACAGGAAACTCTGGAAACACCATATATTTT. Protein: CASSLTTGNSGNTIYF.